A single sample is the source of the 9 T cell receptor beta chains below, sequenced in a study of blood T cell repertoires in COVID-19. Using immunoSEQ multiplex PCR, the repertoire was profiled, and TCRdb retains in-frame clones only, with some absent. The sample has 150,000 to 180,000 clones, approximately 81% seen once. The sample was peripheral blood. These receptors were taken from a woman aged 60-70 years with COVID-19, enrolled during active disease.

The chain couples TRBV7-8 to TRBJ1-2; unclear D gene. V shed 2 bases and J shed 2 bases, with 12 bases lying between them. CDR1 is SGHVS and CDR2 is FQNEAQ in the germline V gene. This CDR3 is built from 15 residues. The DNA for the CDR3 is TGTGCCAGCAGCTTACCGGGAAGGGAAAACTATGGCTACACCTTC. Residues: CASSLPGRENYGYTF.

The rearrangement joins TRBV29-1 to TRBJ2-1, with 8 positions matching TRBD2. This CDR3 spans 13 amino acids. The V segment lost 2 bases and the J segment 8 bases; nucleotides outside the gene matches: 5. Germline CDR1 is SQVTM and CDR2 is ANQGSEA. The CDR3 loop is CSVERRGDDEQFF. The CDR3 nucleotides read TGCAGCGTTGAACGGCGGGGGGACGATGAGCAGTTCTTC.

This clone was counted a single time. The chain joins TRBV7-9 to TRBJ1-2; D unclear. Trimming took off 5 bases at V and 6 bases at J, with 25 bases between the two ends. The germline gives CDR1 SEHNR, CDR2 FQNEAQ (reference sequence). The CDR3 is 17 amino acids. The CDR3 DNA reads TGTGCCAGCAGCCTACTTCTGAGGGTGGAAGTGCGGAATGGCTACACCTTC. It specifies CASSLLLRVEVRNGYTF.

V usage is TRBV18 and J usage is TRBJ1-2; TRBD1 matches 9 bases. CDR3 size: 14 residues. Trimming removed 3 bases from V and 4 bases from J; junction bases left unmatched: 3. The V gene's germline CDR1 is KGHSH and CDR2 LQKENI. CDR3 sequence reads: CASSPGQGTYGYTF. CDR3 nucleotides: TGTGCCAGCTCACCGGGACAGGGCACCTATGGCTACACCTTC.

The chain combines TRBV7-3 with TRBJ2-3; 8 nucleotides align to TRBD2. Germline CDR1 SGHTA, CDR2 FQGTGA. J gave up 1 base and V 3 bases, and 6 bases lay outside the gene matches. This CDR3 is built from 16 residues. This chain's CDR3 is CASSLGAGVRTDTQYF. The CDR3 bases are TGTGCCAGCAGCTTGGGAGCGGGAGTTCGCACAGATACGCAGTATTTT. The variable domain in full, with the rest retrieved from reference TRBV7-3 and TRBJ2-3, is GAGVSQTPSNKVTEKGKYVELRCDPISGHTALYWYRQSLGQGPEFLIYFQGTGAADDSGLPNDRFFAVRPEGSVSTLKIQRTERGDSAVYLCASSLGAGVRTDTQYFGPGTRLTVL.

The chain joins TRBV7-9 to TRBJ2-1, with 7 bases matching TRBD2. Germline CDR1 is SEHNR and CDR2 is FQNEAQ (reference sequence). Trimming took 2 bases from V and 4 from J; bases not matched to a gene: 2. The CDR3 runs to 14 residues. DNA for the CDR3: TGTGCCAGCAGCTTAAGAGCGGGATACAATGAGCAGTTCTTC. This gives the protein CASSLRAGYNEQFF.

This chain connects TRBV10-1 to TRBJ2-2; D is uncertain. CDR1 and CDR2 (germline): WNHNN, SYGVQD (reference sequence). The CDR3 is made up of 17 amino acids. The V end was cut by 0 bases, the J end by 0 bases, with 11 bases between. CDR3 loop: CASSESTPGPNTGELFF. The CDR3 region has the DNA TGCGCCAGCAGTGAGTCGACACCAGGTCCGAACACCGGGGAGCTGTTTTTT.

This clone was seen once. The rearrangement joins TRBV9 to TRBJ1-1; D unresolved. CDR1 SGDLS and CDR2 YYNGEE come from the germline V gene. V was cut by 4 bases and J by 0 bases, with 10 bases left in between. The CDR3 contains 14 residues. The CDR3: CASSNTNMNTEAFF. The CDR3 nucleotides read TGTGCCAGCAGCAACACCAACATGAACACTGAAGCTTTCTTT. The variable domain in full, with the rest retrieved from reference TRBV9 and TRBJ1-1, is DSGVTQTPKHLITATGQRVTLRCSPRSGDLSVYWYQQSLDQGLQFLIQYYNGEERAKGNILERFSAQQFPDLHSELNLSSLELGDSALYFCASSNTNMNTEAFFGQGTRLTVV.

The gene calls are TRBV4-2 and TRBJ1-1; TRBD1 matches 11 bases. This CDR3 is built from 17 residues. After removal of 3 bases from V and 1 base from J, the junction contained 7 bases not matched to a gene. Germline CDR1 reads LGHNA; CDR2 reads YNFKEQ. CDR3 sequence: CASSHVGTGGTNTEAFF. The CDR3 nucleotides read TGTGCCAGCAGCCACGTTGGGACAGGGGGTACGAACACTGAAGCTTTCTTT.